The 25 T cell receptor beta chains below were found in one sample sequenced in a study of shared T cell receptors in the human thymus. Profiled with immunoSEQ multiplex PCR; TCRdb holds only in-frame clones, not every one. The sample lists about 710,000 clones, over 75% occurring once. These sequences were also reported in another study, on human thymus T cells.

The sample consisted of thymocytes. The receptors come from a boy under two years old with a congenital heart defect.

The V call is TRBV6-5, the J call TRBJ2-3; TRBD2 aligns across 12 bases. CDR3 length: 16 residues. CDR1 is MNHEY, CDR2 SVGAGI, per germline. The ends lost 4 bases at V and 5 bases at J; junction bases unmatched: 7. The CDR3 bases are TGTGCCAGCAGTTCCCGACTAGCGGGAGTAGGAGATACGCAGTATTTT. This translates into CASSSRLAGVGDTQYF.

The CDR3 DNA reads TGCGCCAGCAGCCAAGACCTAGGACTAGCGGGGGGGGCGGTTAACGATGAGCAGTTCTTC. It specifies CASSQDLGLAGGAVNDEQFF. This sequence joins TRBV4-3 and TRBJ2-1; 15 nucleotides line up with TRBD2. The V gene's germline CDR1 is LGHNA and CDR2 YSLEER. Trimming at V came to 0 bases and at J to 8 bases, leaving 14 bases not matched to a gene. This CDR3 comprises 20 residues.

This chain joins TRBV4-3 and TRBJ1-2; 9 nucleotides agree with TRBD1. The V gene's germline CDR1 is LGHNA and CDR2 YSLEER. Trimming cost V 4 bases and J 3 bases; bases outside gene matches: 6. CDR3 length: 15 amino acids. CDR3 amino acids: CASSRDRVEYYGYTF. The CDR3 DNA reads TGCGCCAGCAGCCGGGACAGGGTTGAGTACTATGGCTACACCTTC.

This sequence joins TRBV10-3 and TRBJ2-1, with 12 bases identical to TRBD2. Germline CDR1 reads ENHRY; CDR2 reads SYGVKD. V was clipped by 10 bases and J by 8 bases; unmatched bases: 24. CDR3 length: 19 residues. CDR3 in amino acids: CATILASGRDPGPLDEQFF. CDR3 sequence (DNA): TGTGCCACGATTTTGGCTAGCGGGAGGGACCCAGGCCCCCTCGATGAGCAGTTCTTC.

This chain links TRBV28 with TRBJ1-2; TRBD1 might be the D (5 bases). CDR1 and CDR2 from the germline V gene are MDHEN and SYDVKM. The V end was cut by 3 bases, the J end by 1 base, with 12 bases between. CDR3 size: 15 residues. The CDR3 loop reads CASSFRPGLNYGYTF. The CDR3 nucleotides are TGTGCCAGCAGTTTTAGGCCAGGGCTTAACTATGGCTACACCTTC.

This clone occurred once. This chain links TRBV25-1 with TRBJ2-1; TRBD2 matches at 9 bases. This CDR3 is 17 amino acids long. Losses at the gene ends were 1 base for V and 6 bases for J; bases not matched to a gene: 10. Germline CDR1 MGHDK, CDR2 SYGVNS. CDR3 nucleotides: TGTGCCAGCAGTGAATCTCCTAGCGGGGAACCGGTCAATGAGCAGTTCTTC. Translating gives CASSESPSGEPVNEQFF. Variable domain in full (rest from reference TRBV25-1 and TRBJ2-1): EADIYQTPRYLVIGTGKKITLECSQTMGHDKMYWYQQDPGMELHLIHYSYGVNSTEKGDLSSESTVSRIRTEHFPLTLESARPSHTSQYLCASSESPSGEPVNEQFFGPGTRLTVL.

This clone has a single count. The gene calls are TRBV30 and TRBJ1-2; 7 positions match TRBD1. The CDR3 loop spans 14 amino acids. Germline V gene sequence: CDR1 GTSNPN, CDR2 SVGIG (reference sequence). J lost 2 bases, V lost 1 base, and 4 bases had no gene match. The CDR3 DNA follows: TGTGCCTGGAGTGCCCCGGGACAGAACTATGGCTACACCTTC. Translation gives CAWSAPGQNYGYTF.

J is TRBJ2-7 and V is TRBV7-2; 9 bases align to TRBD2. From germline, CDR1 is SGHTA and CDR2 FQGNSA. The CDR3 is 15 residues long. V shed 1 base and J 4 bases; nucleotides not matched to a gene: 5. The CDR3, as DNA: TGTGCCAGCAGCTTAGAAAGGCGGGAGGGTTACGAGCAGTACTTC. It translates to CASSLERREGYEQYF.

The chain has TRBV28 and TRBJ2-7; TRBD2 aligns across 13 bases. This CDR3 comprises 21 residues. Germline V gene data show CDR1 as MDHEN and CDR2 as SYDVKM. The trim removed 2 bases at V and 2 bases at J, leaving 18 bases unmatched. The CDR3 region has the DNA TGTGCCAGCAGTTTACCCTCCCTCCGGGGACTAGCGGGGCGTGCAACCTACGAGCAGTACTTC. Translation: CASSLPSLRGLAGRATYEQYF. The full variable domain, completed using reference TRBV28 and TRBJ2-7, is DVKVTQSSRYLVKRTGEKVFLECVQDMDHENMFWYRQDPGLGLRLIYFSYDVKMKEKGDIPEGYSVSREKKERFSLILESASTNQTSMYLCASSLPSLRGLAGRATYEQYFGPGTRLTVT.

J is TRBJ1-1 and V is TRBV5-1; TRBD1 aligns across 9 bases. The CDR3 totals 16 residues. The trim removed 4 bases at V and 1 base at J, leaving 8 bases unmatched. Germline V gene sequence: CDR1 SGHRS, CDR2 YFSETQ. This chain's CDR3 is CASSRTEDRGNTEAFF. DNA for the CDR3: TGCGCCAGCAGCCGGACAGAGGACAGGGGGAACACTGAAGCTTTCTTT.

V is TRBV5-6 and J is TRBJ1-1, with D perhaps TRBD1 (6 bases). The germline V gene encodes CDR1 SGHDT and CDR2 YYEEEE. V dropped 0 bases and J dropped 5 bases, with 11 bases sitting between them. This CDR3 region has 14 residues. The CDR3 region is CASSLDRVGTEAFF. CDR3 coding DNA: TGTGCCAGCAGCTTGGACAGGGTAGGGACTGAAGCTTTCTTT.

The chain employs TRBV15 and TRBJ1-1, with D tentatively TRBD1 (6 bases). V was trimmed by 1 base and J by 1 base, leaving 13 bases between them. Germline loops: CDR1 LNHNV, CDR2 YYDKDF (reference sequence). The CDR3 is 16 amino acids. The CDR3 reads CATSRVPGHPNTEAFF. The DNA for the CDR3 is TGTGCCACCAGCAGAGTACCGGGACACCCGAACACTGAAGCTTTCTTT. The entire variable domain, with the rest obtained from reference TRBV15 and TRBJ1-1, is as follows: DAMVIQNPRYQVTQFGKPVTLSCSQTLNHNVMYWYQQKSSQAPKLLFHYYDKDFNNEADTPDNFQSRRPNTSFCFLDIRSPGLGDTAMYLCATSRVPGHPNTEAFFGQGTRLTVV.

The chain carries TRBV6-1 and TRBJ1-5, with unresolved D. Germline V gene data show CDR1 as MNHNS and CDR2 as SASEGT. This CDR3 spans 12 amino acids. The V gene lost 8 bases and the J gene lost 6 bases, with 11 bases spanning the gap. CDR3 sequence reads: CASEEGGQPQHF. CDR3 nucleotides: TGTGCCAGCGAGGAGGGTGGTCAGCCCCAGCATTTT.

V is TRBV9 and J is TRBJ2-7; 7 bases line up with TRBD1. The CDR3 loop spans 14 amino acids. The germline V gene has CDR1 SGDLS and CDR2 YYNGEE. With V trimmed by 3 bases and J by 6 bases, 9 bases remained unmatched. CDR3 nucleotide sequence: TGTGCCAGCAGCGGAGACAGGGTGCGAGGCGAGCAGTACTTC. Its translation: CASSGDRVRGEQYF.

The CDR3 protein is CASSQPLTSGGTDTQYF. CDR3 bases: TGTGCCAGCAGCCAACCTCTGACTAGTGGGGGCACAGATACGCAGTATTTT. The V and J genes are TRBV14 and TRBJ2-3; maybe TRBD2 (6 bases). V was pared by 2 bases and J by 1 base, with 16 bases between. Germline CDR1 and CDR2: SGHDN and FVKESK. The CDR3 is 17 residues long.

The chain joins TRBV28 to TRBJ1-5, with D possibly being TRBD1 (6 bases). The CDR3 covers 16 residues. The ends were cut back, 5 bases at V and 0 bases at J, with 14 bases in the middle. CDR1 is MDHEN, CDR2 SYDVKM, per germline. CDR3 loop: CASSTEDSYSNQPQHF. CDR3 bases: TGTGCCAGCAGTACGGAGGACAGTTATAGCAATCAGCCCCAGCATTTT.

This rearrangement joins TRBV29-1 to TRBJ2-5, with a tentative D call TRBD2 (7 bases). Per germline, CDR1 SQVTM and CDR2 ANQGSEA. Trimming pared 4 bases from V and 1 base from J, leaving 16 bases between. The CDR3 is 15 amino acids. The CDR3 region has the DNA TGCAGCGTTGGACCGAGGGGGGGGTCCCAAGAGACCCAGTACTTC. Translated, it gives CSVGPRGGSQETQYF.

The chain recombines TRBV28 with TRBJ1-3, with 7 bases lining up with TRBD1. The germline gives CDR1 MDHEN, CDR2 SYDVKM. With 6 bases clipped from V and 1 base from J, the junction kept 6 bases outside the gene matches. CDR3 length equals 15 residues. The CDR3 sequence: CASRRDSKSGNTIYF. The CDR3 bases are TGTGCCAGCAGGCGGGACAGCAAATCTGGAAACACCATATATTTT.

CDR3 DNA: TGTGCCAGCAGCCAGGGGCGGCTCTATGGCTACACCTTC. Translation: CASSQGRLYGYTF. The gene calls are TRBV7-2 and TRBJ1-2, with D perhaps matching TRBD1 (6 bases). Trimming shortened V by 5 bases and J by 4 bases, and 11 bases separated the two germline ends. The CDR3 is 13 amino acids. Germline V gene sequence: CDR1 SGHTA, CDR2 FQGNSA. Together with reference TRBV7-2 and TRBJ1-2, the CDR3 gives the full variable domain: GAGVSQSPSNKVTEKGKDVELRCDPISGHTALYWYRQSLGQGLEFLIYFQGNSAPDKSGLPSDRFSAERTGGSVSTLTIQRTQQEDSAVYLCASSQGRLYGYTFGSGTRLTVV.

V is TRBV29-1 and J is TRBJ1-4; TRBD1 aligns across 7 bases. Germline CDR1 SQVTM, CDR2 ANQGSEA. This CDR3 comprises 13 residues. V lost 6 bases and J lost 3; bases outside the gene matches: 4. The CDR3 spells CSVVQGSNEKLFF. CDR3 nucleotides: TGCAGCGTCGTACAGGGGTCTAATGAAAAACTGTTTTTT.

The chain recombines TRBV30 with TRBJ1-4; 12 bases line up with TRBD1. The CDR3 totals 18 residues. The J segment lost 2 bases and the V segment lost 2 bases, leaving 9 bases of the junction unmatched. CDR1 is GTSNPN and CDR2 is SVGIG in the germline V gene (reference sequence). Here the CDR3 reads CAWSSPGTGGFTNEKLFF. The CDR3 DNA is TGTGCCTGGAGTTCACCCGGGACAGGGGGCTTCACTAATGAAAAACTGTTTTTT.

There are a few counts of this clone. This chain connects TRBV10-3 to TRBJ2-1; D is uncertain. Germline values: CDR1 ENHRY, CDR2 SYGVKD. The CDR3 loop spans 13 amino acids. Trimming shortened V by 4 bases and J by 6 bases, and 10 bases separated the two germline ends. DNA of the CDR3: TGTGCCATCAGTGGAAGGAGTGGCAATGAGCAGTTCTTC. Translation gives CAISGRSGNEQFF.

V is TRBV5-6 and J is TRBJ2-7; tentative D call: TRBD1 (5 bases). The V gene lost 1 base and the J gene lost 5 bases, with 10 bases spanning the gap. CDR3 length equals 13 residues. CDR1 is SGHDT and CDR2 is YYEEEE in the germline V gene. CDR3 sequence: CASSLNRLDEQYF. As DNA, the CDR3 is TGTGCCAGCAGCTTGAACAGGCTCGACGAGCAGTACTTC.

The chain has TRBV5-6 and TRBJ2-1, with a possible D match to TRBD1 (6 bases). The CDR3 sequence is 14 residues long. Per the germline V gene, CDR1 is SGHDT and CDR2 is YYEEEE. V was clipped by 2 bases and J by 7 bases, with 13 bases between them. The DNA of the CDR3 is TGTGCCAGCAGCTTTATATTGCAGGGGAATGAGCAGTTCTTC. Encoded protein: CASSFILQGNEQFF.

The chain links TRBV6-1 to TRBJ2-7; the match to TRBD1 covers 11 bases. The trim removed 7 bases at V and 3 bases at J, leaving 8 bases unmatched. The CDR3 covers 15 residues. Germline CDR1 and CDR2: MNHNS and SASEGT. CDR3 coding DNA: TGTGCCAGCAATTCCCCCGGGACAGGGGGCTACGAGCAGTACTTC. It specifies CASNSPGTGGYEQYF.